A single sample is the source of the 7 T cell receptor beta chains below, sequenced in a study of control samples from healthy donors and cancer patients. Assay used: immunoSEQ multiplex PCR; TCRdb lists only in-frame clones, some missing. The data show approximately 49,000 clones, 80% to 90% seen once. The sample taken for sequencing was PBMCs. The origin of the receptors is a woman in her forties or fifties with lung cancer.

The chain combines TRBV7-9 with TRBJ1-3; 9 bases map to TRBD1. The CDR3 is 17 residues long. Trimming cost V 2 bases and J 3 bases; bases outside gene matches: 8. Germline V gives CDR1 SEHNR, CDR2 FQNEAQ (reference sequence). CDR3 residues: CASSLLTGDRDGNTIYF. In nucleotides, the CDR3 is TGTGCCAGCAGCTTATTGACTGGGGACAGGGATGGAAACACCATATATTTT.

V and J are TRBV2 and TRBJ1-1; 8 bases match TRBD1. The V segment lost 6 bases and the J segment 0 bases; nucleotides outside the gene matches: 9. The germline CDR1 and CDR2 sequences are SNHLY and FYNNEI. This CDR3 is built from 16 residues. CDR3 region: CASSQTFRGLNTEAFF. The DNA of the CDR3 is TGTGCCAGCAGCCAAACATTCAGGGGGCTGAACACTGAAGCTTTCTTT.

The chain is built from TRBV7-9 and TRBJ1-3, with TRBD1 as a possible D gene (5 bases). Germline V gene lookup returns CDR1 SEHNR and CDR2 FQNEAQ (reference sequence). This CDR3 is 14 amino acids long. V lost 9 bases, J lost 1 base, and 13 bases lay in between. The CDR3 coding sequence is TGTGCCAGTGGGGACGGGAAATCTGGAAACACCATATATTTT. The encoded protein is CASGDGKSGNTIYF.

The chain employs TRBV7-9 and TRBJ1-1, with a tentative D call TRBD1 (5 bases). Germline V CDR1 and CDR2: SEHNR, FQNEAQ (reference sequence). The germline V and J ends were trimmed by 2 bases and 4 bases, with 8 bases remaining between them. CDR3 length equals 13 residues. CDR3 residues: CASSLPGGTEAFF. The CDR3 region has the DNA TGTGCCAGCAGCTTACCGGGGGGCACTGAAGCTTTCTTT.

This clone was counted a few times. This chain joins TRBV11-2 and TRBJ2-1, with TRBD2 identical over 9 bases. The CDR3 consists of 16 residues. The V gene end was trimmed by 1 base and the J gene end by 3 bases; junction bases not matched to a gene: 4. Germline loops: CDR1 SGHAT, CDR2 FQNNGV. The CDR3 bases are TGTGCCAGCAGCTTAGGGTATAGCGGGGGCTACAATGAGCAGTTCTTC. Translation: CASSLGYSGGYNEQFF.

V is TRBV10-3 and J is TRBJ2-2; 9 positions agree with TRBD1. The CDR3 is 14 residues long. CDR1 and CDR2 (germline): ENHRY, SYGVKD. Trimming removed 7 bases from V and 4 bases from J; junction bases left unmatched: 4. The CDR3 sequence: CAINRQGVTGELFF. The CDR3 DNA reads as TGTGCCATCAACCGACAGGGGGTCACCGGGGAGCTGTTTTTT.

J is TRBJ2-3 and V is TRBV19; the D is unclear. The CDR3 has 14 residues. Looked up from germline, CDR1 is LNHDA and CDR2 is SQIVND (reference sequence). The V gene lost 4 bases and the J gene lost 1 base, with 9 bases spanning the gap. CDR3 in amino acids: CASSTQVGTDTQYF. The CDR3 nucleotides are TGTGCCAGTAGTACGCAGGTGGGCACAGATACGCAGTATTTT.